This T cell receptor beta chain stems from a study of T cell changes during pregnancy in multiple sclerosis. This clone was recorded once. Profiled with immunoSEQ multiplex PCR; TCRdb holds only in-frame clones, not every one. The sample holds under 90,000 clones, 90% to 95% seen once. CDR3 length equals 13 residues. CDR1 and CDR2 from the germline V gene are SGHRS and YFSETQ. V was shortened by 5 bases and J by 1 base, with 8 bases between the two germline ends. V and J are TRBV5-1 and TRBJ2-3; D is uncertain. The specimen comprised peripheral blood, sampled in the second trimester of pregnancy. The sequence derives from a female donor in good health, enrolled as a control in a pregnancy study. CDR3 in amino acids: CASRSQGTDTQYF. In nucleotides, the CDR3 is TGCGCCAGCAGGTCGCAGGGCACAGATACGCAGTATTTT. Variable domain in full (rest from reference TRBV5-1 and TRBJ2-3): KAGVTQTPRYLIKTRGQQVTLSCSPISGHRSVSWYQQTPGQGLQFLFEYFSETQRNKGNFPGRFSGRQFSNSRSEMNVSTLELGDSALYLCASRSQGTDTQYFGPGTRLTVL.